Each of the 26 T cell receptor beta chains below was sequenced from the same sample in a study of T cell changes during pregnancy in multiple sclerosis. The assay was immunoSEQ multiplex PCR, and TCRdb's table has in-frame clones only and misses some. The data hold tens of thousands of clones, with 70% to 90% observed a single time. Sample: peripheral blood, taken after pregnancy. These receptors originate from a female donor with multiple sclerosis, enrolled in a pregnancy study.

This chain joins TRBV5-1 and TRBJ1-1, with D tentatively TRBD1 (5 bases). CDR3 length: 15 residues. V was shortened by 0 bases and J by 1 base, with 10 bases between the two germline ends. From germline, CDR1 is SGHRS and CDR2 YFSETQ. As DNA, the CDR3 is TGCGCCAGCAGCTTGGTCCTCGGGGGGAACACTGAAGCTTTCTTT. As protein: CASSLVLGGNTEAFF.

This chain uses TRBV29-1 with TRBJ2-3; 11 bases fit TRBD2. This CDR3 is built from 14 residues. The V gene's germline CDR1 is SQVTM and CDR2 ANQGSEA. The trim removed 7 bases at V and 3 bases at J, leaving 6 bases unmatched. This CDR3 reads CSANSGGATDTQYF. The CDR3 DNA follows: TGCAGCGCAAATAGCGGGGGGGCGACAGATACGCAGTATTTT.

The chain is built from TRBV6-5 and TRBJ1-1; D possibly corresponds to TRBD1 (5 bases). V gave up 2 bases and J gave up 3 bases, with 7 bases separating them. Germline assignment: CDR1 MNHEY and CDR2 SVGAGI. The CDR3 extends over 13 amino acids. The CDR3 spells CASSYVGHTEAFF. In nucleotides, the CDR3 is TGTGCCAGCAGTTACGTGGGGCACACTGAAGCTTTCTTT.

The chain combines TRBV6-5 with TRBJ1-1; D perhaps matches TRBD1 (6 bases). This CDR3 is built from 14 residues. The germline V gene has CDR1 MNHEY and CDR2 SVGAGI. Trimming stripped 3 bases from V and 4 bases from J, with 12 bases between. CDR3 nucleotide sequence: TGTGCCAGCAGTTATGGGGGGGGCGGCACTGAAGCTTTCTTT. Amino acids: CASSYGGGGTEAFF.

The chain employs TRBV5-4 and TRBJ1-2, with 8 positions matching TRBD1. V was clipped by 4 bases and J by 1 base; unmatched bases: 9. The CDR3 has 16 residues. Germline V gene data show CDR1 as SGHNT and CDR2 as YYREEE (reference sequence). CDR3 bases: TGTGCCAGCAGCGGGGGGGACAGGAACCTTAACTATGGCTACACCTTC. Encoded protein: CASSGGDRNLNYGYTF.

The CDR3 DNA is TGTGCCTGGGGCCCGGGGATCGTCTACGAGCAGTACTTC. Translated, it gives CAWGPGIVYEQYF. V gene TRBV30 combines with J gene TRBJ2-7; perhaps TRBD2 as D (5 bases). The CDR3 is made up of 13 amino acids. Germline V gene sequence: CDR1 GTSNPN, CDR2 SVGIG (reference sequence). The V end was cut by 5 bases, the J end by 3 bases, with 14 bases between.

The CDR3 DNA reads as TGTGCCAGCAGCAACAGGGTGAGGAACACTGAAGCTTTCTTT. It translates to CASSNRVRNTEAFF. V is TRBV2 and J is TRBJ1-1; a possible D gene is TRBD1 (6 bases). The CDR3 is 14 residues long. V was shortened by 6 bases and J by 1 base, with 12 bases between the two germline ends. CDR1 and CDR2 from the germline V gene are SNHLY and FYNNEI.

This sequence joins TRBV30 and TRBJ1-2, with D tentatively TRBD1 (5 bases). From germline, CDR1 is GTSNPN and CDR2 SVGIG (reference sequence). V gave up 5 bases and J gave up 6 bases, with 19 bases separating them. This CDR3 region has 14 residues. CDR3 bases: TGTGCCTGGTTCCCCCCCCTGGACATGGATGGCTACACCTTC. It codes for CAWFPPLDMDGYTF.

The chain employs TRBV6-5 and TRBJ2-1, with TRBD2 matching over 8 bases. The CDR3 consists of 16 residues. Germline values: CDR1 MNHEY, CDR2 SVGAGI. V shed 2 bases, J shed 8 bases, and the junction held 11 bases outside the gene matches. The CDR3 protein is CASSYGGWTSFDEQFF. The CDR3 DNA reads TGTGCCAGCAGTTACGGGGGATGGACTAGCTTCGATGAGCAGTTCTTC.

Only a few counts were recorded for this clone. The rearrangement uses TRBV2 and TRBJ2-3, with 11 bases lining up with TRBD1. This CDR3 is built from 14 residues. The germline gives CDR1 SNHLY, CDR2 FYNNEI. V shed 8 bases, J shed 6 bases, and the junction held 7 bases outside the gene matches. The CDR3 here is CASAGQGAFDTQYF. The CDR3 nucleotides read TGTGCCAGCGCCGGACAGGGGGCGTTCGATACGCAGTATTTT.

In DNA, the CDR3 is TGCGCCAGCAGCCAGACTAGCACCGGGGAGCTGTTTTTT. Translation: CASSQTSTGELFF. The chain recombines TRBV5-1 with TRBJ2-2; a possible D gene is TRBD2 (6 bases). The CDR3 loop spans 13 amino acids. The ends were cut back, 4 bases at V and 4 bases at J, with 8 bases in the middle. Germline CDR1 and CDR2: SGHRS and YFSETQ.

The CDR3 DNA reads TGTGCCAGCTCACCCGGGTTAGAGACCCAGTACTTC. This sequence encodes CASSPGLETQYF. The J gene is TRBJ2-5, the V gene TRBV18; D unclear. Germline CDR1 is KGHSH and CDR2 is LQKENI. This CDR3 contains 12 residues. Trimming stripped 3 bases from V and 4 bases from J, with 6 bases between.

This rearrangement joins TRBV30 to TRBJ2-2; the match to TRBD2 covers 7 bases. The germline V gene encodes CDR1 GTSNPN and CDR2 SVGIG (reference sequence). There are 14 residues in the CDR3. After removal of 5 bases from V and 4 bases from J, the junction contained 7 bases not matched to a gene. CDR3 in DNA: TGTGCCTGGGTGAGGGGAGGGATCACCGGGGAGCTGTTTTTT. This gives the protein CAWVRGGITGELFF.

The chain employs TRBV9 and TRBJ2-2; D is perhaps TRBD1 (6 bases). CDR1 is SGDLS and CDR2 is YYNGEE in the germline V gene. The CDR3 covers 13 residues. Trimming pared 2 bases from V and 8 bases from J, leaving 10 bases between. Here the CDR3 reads CASSVPQGGELFF. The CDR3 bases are TGTGCCAGCAGCGTTCCACAGGGAGGGGAGCTGTTTTTT. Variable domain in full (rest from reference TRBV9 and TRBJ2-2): DSGVTQTPKHLITATGQRVTLRCSPRSGDLSVYWYQQSLDQGLQFLIQYYNGEERAKGNILERFSAQQFPDLHSELNLSSLELGDSALYFCASSVPQGGELFFGEGSRLTVL.

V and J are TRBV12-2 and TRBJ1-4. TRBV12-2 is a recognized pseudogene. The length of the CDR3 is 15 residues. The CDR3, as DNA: TGTGCAAGTCGCACACCCAAACCGGGGGATGAAAAACTGTTTTTT. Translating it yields CASRTPKPGDEKLFF.

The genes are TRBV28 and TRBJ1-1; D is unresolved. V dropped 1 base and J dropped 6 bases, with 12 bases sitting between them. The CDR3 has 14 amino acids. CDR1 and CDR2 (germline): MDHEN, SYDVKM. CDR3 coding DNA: TGTGCCAGCAGTTTATATCCGGGAATGGCTGAAGCTTTCTTT. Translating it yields CASSLYPGMAEAFF.

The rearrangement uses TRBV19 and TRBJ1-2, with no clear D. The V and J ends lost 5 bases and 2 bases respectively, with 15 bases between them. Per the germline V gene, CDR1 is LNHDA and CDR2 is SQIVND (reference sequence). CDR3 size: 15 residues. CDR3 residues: CASSAPGKRNYGYTF. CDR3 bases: TGTGCCAGTAGTGCCCCGGGGAAAAGGAACTATGGCTACACCTTC.

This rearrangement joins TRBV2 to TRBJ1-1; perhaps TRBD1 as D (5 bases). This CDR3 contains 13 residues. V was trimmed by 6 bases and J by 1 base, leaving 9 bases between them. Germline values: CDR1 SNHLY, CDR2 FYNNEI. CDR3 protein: CASRSTANTEAFF. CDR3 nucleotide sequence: TGTGCCAGCAGGTCGACAGCGAACACTGAAGCTTTCTTT.

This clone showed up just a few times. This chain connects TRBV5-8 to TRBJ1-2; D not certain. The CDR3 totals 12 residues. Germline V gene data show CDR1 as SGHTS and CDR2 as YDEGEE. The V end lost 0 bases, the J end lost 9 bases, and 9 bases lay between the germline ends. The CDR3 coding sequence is TGTGCCAGCAGCTTGGGGGAGGCGAGCTACACCTTC. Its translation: CASSLGEASYTF.

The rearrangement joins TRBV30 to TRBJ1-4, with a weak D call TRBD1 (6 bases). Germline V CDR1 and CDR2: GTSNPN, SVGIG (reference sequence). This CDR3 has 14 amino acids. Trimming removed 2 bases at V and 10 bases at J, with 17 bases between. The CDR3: CAWSYSRVGGKLFF. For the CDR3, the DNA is TGTGCCTGGAGTTACTCTAGGGTAGGGGGAAAACTGTTTTTT.

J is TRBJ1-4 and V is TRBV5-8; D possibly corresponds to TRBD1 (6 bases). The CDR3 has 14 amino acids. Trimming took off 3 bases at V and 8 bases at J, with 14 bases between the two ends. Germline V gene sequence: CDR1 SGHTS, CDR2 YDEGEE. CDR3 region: CASSWSGAGEKLFF. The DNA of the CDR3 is TGTGCCAGCAGCTGGTCAGGGGCTGGGGAAAAACTGTTTTTT.

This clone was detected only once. In DNA form, the CDR3 reads TGCGCCAGCAGTAAGACACTCGGAGAGACCCAGTACTTC. Its translation is CASSKTLGETQYF. The gene calls are TRBV10-1 and TRBJ2-5; no definite D call. This CDR3 is built from 13 residues. CDR1 and CDR2 from the germline V gene are WNHNN and SYGVQD (reference sequence). Trimming stripped 5 bases from V and 4 bases from J, with 11 bases between.

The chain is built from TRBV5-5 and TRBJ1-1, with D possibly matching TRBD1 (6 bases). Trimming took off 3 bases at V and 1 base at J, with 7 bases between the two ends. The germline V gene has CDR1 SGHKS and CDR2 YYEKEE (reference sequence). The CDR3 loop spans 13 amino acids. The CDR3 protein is CASSSGQNTEAFF. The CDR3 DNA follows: TGTGCCAGCAGCTCGGGACAGAACACTGAAGCTTTCTTT.

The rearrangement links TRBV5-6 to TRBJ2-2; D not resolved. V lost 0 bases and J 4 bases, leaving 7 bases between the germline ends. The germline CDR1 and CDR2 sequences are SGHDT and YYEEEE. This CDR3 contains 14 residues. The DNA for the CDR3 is TGTGCCAGCAGCTTGGCCGTGGCCACCGGGGAGCTGTTTTTT. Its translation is CASSLAVATGELFF.

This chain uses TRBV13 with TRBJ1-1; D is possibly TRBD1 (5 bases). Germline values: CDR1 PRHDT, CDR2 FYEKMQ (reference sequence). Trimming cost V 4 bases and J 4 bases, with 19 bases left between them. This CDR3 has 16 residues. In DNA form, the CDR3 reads TGTGCCAGCAGCTCCCTTGGGGAGGGGCCGAGCACTGAAGCTTTCTTT. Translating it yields CASSSLGEGPSTEAFF. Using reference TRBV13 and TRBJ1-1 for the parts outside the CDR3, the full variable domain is AAGVIQSPRHLIKEKRETATLKCYPIPRHDTVYWYQQGPGQDPQFLISFYEKMQSDKGSIPDRFSAQQFSDYHSELNMSSLELGDSALYFCASSSLGEGPSTEAFFGQGTRLTVV.

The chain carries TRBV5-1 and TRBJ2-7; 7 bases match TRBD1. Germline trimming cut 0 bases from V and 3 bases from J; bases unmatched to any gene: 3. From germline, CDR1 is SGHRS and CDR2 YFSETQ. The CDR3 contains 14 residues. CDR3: CASSLGRGFYEQYF. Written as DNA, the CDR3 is TGCGCCAGCAGCTTGGGCAGGGGGTTCTACGAGCAGTACTTC.